These 5 T cell receptor beta chains share one sample of origin, sequenced in a study of T-cell reconstitution after alpha-beta-depleted transplantation in children. The library targeted TCRbeta and was prepared with unique molecular identifiers. TCRdb re-called the PCR reads through MiXCR, storing one row per CDR3 protein. The sample has about 640,000 distinct CDR3 sequences, 10% to 15% seen once. The sample in question was PBMCs, mostly from graft donor cells, obtained 360 days after TCRalphabeta/CD19-depleted stem cell transplant. The origin of the receptors is a male patient aged 10 to 17 who had a stem cell transplant for acute myeloid leukemia, so the T cells may come from the graft donor.

The chain links TRBV11-1 to TRBJ1-1; D possibly corresponds to TRBD1 (5 bases). The CDR3 is 15 residues long. Germline V CDR1 and CDR2: SGHAT, FQDESV (reference sequence). V was pared by 0 bases and J by 5 bases, with 13 bases between. This chain's CDR3 is CASSLALRWGTEAFF. The CDR3 bases are TGTGCCAGCAGCTTAGCGCTAAGATGGGGGACTGAAGCTTTCTTT. The variable domain in full, with the rest retrieved from reference TRBV11-1 and TRBJ1-1, is EAEVAQSPRYKITEKSQAVAFWCDPISGHATLYWYRQILGQGPELLVQFQDESVVDDSQLPKDRFSAERLKGVDSTLKIQPAELGDSAMYLCASSLALRWGTEAFFGQGTRLTVV.

This clonotype has more than one count but fewer than ten. The CDR3 here is CASSPVLAGTFGEQYF. The CDR3 DNA is TGTGCCAGCTCACCCGTACTAGCGGGTACTTTTGGAGAGCAGTACTTC. V is TRBV18 and J is TRBJ2-7, with 9 bases lining up with TRBD2. CDR3 length equals 16 residues. From germline, CDR1 is KGHSH and CDR2 LQKENI. With 3 bases clipped from V and 7 bases from J, the junction kept 13 bases outside the gene matches.

At least ten counts were recorded for this clonotype. The V call is TRBV20-1, the J call TRBJ2-2; possibly TRBD1 or TRBD2 for D (5 bases each). The CDR3 is 13 residues long. The germline V gene encodes CDR1 DFQATT and CDR2 SNEGSKA (reference sequence). V was shortened by 3 bases and J by 4 bases, with 9 bases between the two germline ends. CDR3 sequence reads: CSARGRVTGELFF. The CDR3 DNA reads TGCAGTGCTAGGGGACGCGTCACCGGGGAGCTGTTTTTT.

The V gene is TRBV20-1, the J gene TRBJ2-2; possible D gene TRBD2, 5 bases. Looked up from germline, CDR1 is DFQATT and CDR2 is SNEGSKA (reference sequence). V was trimmed by 1 base and J by 5 bases, leaving 11 bases between them. This CDR3 contains 14 residues. The chain's CDR3 is CSARGRGSTGELFF. As DNA, the CDR3 is TGCAGTGCTAGAGGTCGGGGATCAACCGGGGAGCTGTTTTTT.

This clonotype occurred many times. The chain employs TRBV5-1 and TRBJ2-3; D assignment may be TRBD1 or TRBD2 (6 bases each). The CDR3 runs 14 residues. The ends were cut back, 5 bases at V and 3 bases at J, with 13 bases in the middle. The germline V gene has CDR1 SGHRS and CDR2 YFSETQ. The CDR3 region has the DNA TGCGCCAGCAGAAGATGGGGGGCTACAGATACGCAGTATTTT. This codes for CASRRWGATDTQYF.